The 27 T cell receptor beta chains in this list originate from one sample, sequenced in a study of patients and donors after allogeneic stem cell transplantation. TCRdb passed the RT-PCR reads through MiXCR, listing each CDR3 protein once. Of 190,000 or so distinct CDR3 sequences listed, 38% were seen once; the top ten hold around 10%. The sample consisted of blood, either unsorted or a sorted T cell fraction (not recorded which). The receptors derive from a human donor who was either an allogeneic HSCT recipient or a stem cell or donor lymphocyte infusion donor (not recorded which). It is not recorded whose cells these are; they may come from a transplant donor.

There are a few counts of this clonotype. The V and J genes are TRBV12-3 or TRBV12-4 and TRBJ1-1, with D possibly matching TRBD1 (5 bases). There are 14 residues in the CDR3. V was pared by 4 bases and J by 0 bases, with 9 bases between. CDR3 in amino acids: CASSSTEMNTEAFF. In DNA form, the CDR3 reads TGTGCCAGCAGTTCGACAGAGATGAACACTGAAGCTTTCTTT.

In this sample, this clonotype turned up a few times. This sequence joins TRBV4-2 and TRBJ2-7; TRBD2 is a possible D gene (5 bases). The length of the CDR3 is 14 residues. The V end was cut by 2 bases, the J end by 1 base, with 9 bases between. Germline CDR1 reads LGHNA; CDR2 reads YNFKEQ. CDR3 nucleotides: TGTGCCAGCAGCCAAACCCGGGATTCCTACGAGCAGTACTTC. The encoded protein is CASSQTRDSYEQYF.

The chain carries TRBV7-8 and TRBJ2-3; D may be TRBD2 (7 bases). Germline V gene data show CDR1 as SGHVS and CDR2 as FQNEAQ. V lost 1 base, J lost 2 bases, and 10 bases lay in between. The CDR3 is 15 amino acids. The CDR3, as DNA: TGTGCCAGCAGCTTAGGGGGGGGCCTCACAGATACGCAGTATTTT. Translated, it gives CASSLGGGLTDTQYF.

This clonotype has just a few counts. V usage is TRBV10-3 and J usage is TRBJ2-5; unclear D gene. The germline CDR1 and CDR2 sequences are ENHRY and SYGVKD. CDR3 length equals 12 residues. The ends were cut back, 10 bases at V and 2 bases at J, with 11 bases in the middle. CDR3 in DNA: TGTGCCACCACCGGCAATCAAGAGACCCAGTACTTC. Protein sequence: CATTGNQETQYF.

The chain uses TRBV27 and TRBJ2-7; D ambiguous. V was shortened by 0 bases and J by 4 bases, with 7 bases between the two germline ends. Germline CDR1 is MNHEY and CDR2 is SMNVEV (reference sequence). This CDR3 region has 13 residues. CDR3 region: CASSLSSGYEQYF. The CDR3 coding sequence is TGTGCCAGCAGTTTATCGAGTGGTTACGAGCAGTACTTC.

There are a few counts of this clonotype. The chain employs TRBV27 and TRBJ1-1; 7 bases agree with TRBD1. Germline trimming cut 7 bases from V and 1 base from J; bases unmatched to any gene: 3. The CDR3 is 13 residues long. Looked up from germline, CDR1 is MNHEY and CDR2 is SMNVEV (reference sequence). CDR3 residues: CASMGQTNTEAFF. CDR3 DNA sequence: TGTGCCAGCATGGGACAGACGAACACTGAAGCTTTCTTT.

CDR3 nucleotides: TGTGCCAGCGCAAAACGAGGGCTCCTCTCCTACGAGCAGTACTTC. It codes for CASAKRGLLSYEQYF. The chain employs TRBV6-5 and TRBJ2-7; a possible D gene is TRBD2 (5 bases). Looked up from germline, CDR1 is MNHEY and CDR2 is SVGAGI. With 8 bases removed from V and 0 bases from J, the gap between germline ends came to 17 bases. The CDR3 is made up of 15 amino acids.

CDR3 sequence: CASSSNKRDRESYEQYF. CDR3 DNA: TGCGCCAGCAGCTCCAACAAGAGGGACAGGGAGTCCTACGAGCAGTACTTC. This chain uses TRBV5-1 with TRBJ2-7; 9 positions agree with TRBD1. The V and J ends lost 3 bases and 1 base, in that order; junction bases with no gene match: 11. CDR1 and CDR2 (germline): SGHRS, YFSETQ. The CDR3 runs to 17 residues.

The chain combines TRBV24-1 with TRBJ1-1; D is unresolved. The CDR3 spans 13 residues. CDR1 is KGHDR, CDR2 SFDVKD, per germline. Deletions cut 7 bases from V and 1 base from J, with 9 bases between. The CDR3 here is CATSPGRNTEAFF. Written as DNA, the CDR3 is TGTGCCACCAGCCCCGGCCGGAACACTGAAGCTTTCTTT.

This clonotype was seen more than once but under ten times. The chain has TRBV12-3 or TRBV12-4 and TRBJ1-4; 9 bases agree with TRBD1. The CDR3 is made up of 15 amino acids. Losses at the gene ends were 4 bases for V and 6 bases for J; bases not matched to a gene: 6. CDR3 nucleotides: TGTGCCAGCAGTTCCCCGGACAGGGGTTATGAAAAACTGTTTTTT. Protein product: CASSSPDRGYEKLFF.

The chain employs TRBV10-3 and TRBJ1-5; 8 positions match TRBD1. Per the germline V gene, CDR1 is ENHRY and CDR2 is SYGVKD. V gave up 2 bases and J gave up 3 bases; unmatched junction bases: 6. This CDR3 region has 16 residues. CDR3 sequence (DNA): TGTGCCATCAGTGAGAGGGACAGGCGTTTCAATCAGCCCCAGCATTTT. Translated: CAISERDRRFNQPQHF.

The chain carries TRBV29-1 and TRBJ1-3, with D hard to call. Germline values: CDR1 SQVTM, CDR2 ANQGSEA. The CDR3 extends over 13 amino acids. With 6 bases removed from V and 0 bases from J, the gap between germline ends came to 9 bases. The CDR3 nucleotides are TGCAGCGTGAGATTGCCCTCTGGAAACACCATATATTTT. Protein product: CSVRLPSGNTIYF.

The rearrangement uses TRBV5-1 and TRBJ1-6; 11 bases agree with TRBD1. This CDR3 contains 16 residues. Germline V gene sequence: CDR1 SGHRS, CDR2 YFSETQ. The V gene end was trimmed by 4 bases and the J gene end by 4 bases; junction bases not matched to a gene: 4. The CDR3 is CASSMGQGVYNSPLHF. DNA for the CDR3: TGCGCCAGCAGCATGGGACAGGGGGTTTATAATTCACCCCTCCACTTT.

This clonotype was recorded many times. The rearrangement uses TRBV10-3 and TRBJ1-1; 11 nucleotides agree with TRBD1. CDR3 size: 14 residues. Germline assignment: CDR1 ENHRY and CDR2 SYGVKD. Germline trimming cut 4 bases from V and 6 bases from J; bases unmatched to any gene: 4. The CDR3 protein is CAISADRGQSEAFF. The CDR3 DNA sequence: TGTGCCATCAGTGCGGACAGGGGGCAATCTGAAGCTTTCTTT.

The chain carries TRBV5-1 and TRBJ2-2, with D perhaps TRBD1 (6 bases). In germline, CDR1 is SGHRS, CDR2 YFSETQ. Between the trimmed V and J ends, which lost 3 bases and 4 bases, there was a span of 16 bases. This CDR3 is 16 amino acids long. The CDR3 is CASSSSRTGRTGELFF. The CDR3 DNA is TGCGCCAGCAGCTCTTCTCGCACAGGGCGCACCGGGGAGCTGTTTTTT.

The chain is built from TRBV9 and TRBJ1-2; no definite D call. CDR1 is SGDLS and CDR2 is YYNGEE in the germline V gene. V was pared by 4 bases and J by 8 bases, with 15 bases between. This CDR3 has 13 amino acids. The DNA for the CDR3 is TGTGCCAGCAGCCCCACCGGGCCTAAGGGCTACACCTTC. Translation gives CASSPTGPKGYTF.

The gene calls are TRBV7-2 and TRBJ1-2; 8 bases agree with TRBD1. The germline gives CDR1 SGHTA, CDR2 FQGNSA. V dropped 5 bases and J dropped 5; count of bases not matched to a gene: 10. This CDR3 has 15 residues. Here the CDR3 DNA reads TGTGCCAGCAGCATTCAGGGGTGGACAGGGTATGGCTACACCTTC. Its protein product is CASSIQGWTGYGYTF.

This chain joins TRBV7-3 and TRBJ2-1, with D unresolved. From germline, CDR1 is SGHTA and CDR2 FQGTGA. The ends were cut back, 0 bases at V and 5 bases at J, with 11 bases in the middle. The CDR3 is made up of 15 amino acids. In nucleotides, the CDR3 is TGTGCCAGCAGCTTAACGCAGCAACCTAACAATGAGCAGTTCTTC. This codes for CASSLTQQPNNEQFF.

There are a few counts of this clonotype. The chain recombines TRBV12-3 or TRBV12-4 with TRBJ1-6; D might be TRBD1 (5 bases). The CDR3 runs to 14 residues. The ends were cut back, 4 bases at V and 7 bases at J, with 11 bases in the middle. CDR3 nucleotide sequence: TGTGCCAGCAGTTGGGACCCGGGGAATTCACCCCTCCACTTT. This sequence encodes CASSWDPGNSPLHF.

This chain connects TRBV12-3 or TRBV12-4 to TRBJ1-5; D is undetermined. The CDR3 is 14 amino acids. V was shortened by 4 bases and J by 1 base, with 8 bases between the two germline ends. Written as DNA, the CDR3 is TGTGCCAGCAGTTCACGAGCCAGCAATCAGCCCCAGCATTTT. Translation gives CASSSRASNQPQHF.

This clonotype was observed a handful of times. V gene TRBV24-1 combines with J gene TRBJ1-2, with TRBD1 as a possible D gene (6 bases). Trimming pared 7 bases from V and 7 bases from J, leaving 12 bases between. CDR3 length: 12 residues. Per germline, CDR1 KGHDR and CDR2 SFDVKD. CDR3 amino acids: CATSRQDGGYTF. As DNA, the CDR3 is TGTGCCACCAGCCGACAGGACGGTGGCTACACCTTC.

This sequence joins TRBV12-3 or TRBV12-4 and TRBJ2-6; 10 bases are shared with TRBD2. This CDR3 contains 17 residues. Unmatched junction bases numbered 7, after V lost 7 bases and J lost 1 base. As DNA, the CDR3 is TGTGCCAGCACCAAGGGACTAGCGTATTCTGGGGCCAACGTCCTGACTTTC. Translation gives CASTKGLAYSGANVLTF.

This sequence joins TRBV27 and TRBJ1-2; D is perhaps TRBD1 (5 bases). Trimming removed 4 bases from V and 0 bases from J, with 15 bases in between. The CDR3 has 16 amino acids. Germline V gene lookup returns CDR1 MNHEY and CDR2 SMNVEV (reference sequence). CDR3 in DNA: TGTGCCAGCAGTTCACTTAGGGCCAGGGCTAACTATGGCTACACCTTC. It codes for CASSSLRARANYGYTF.

In this sample, this clonotype turned up a few times. The gene calls are TRBV7-2 and TRBJ2-1; D call uncertain. Looked up from germline, CDR1 is SGHTA and CDR2 is FQGNSA. CDR3 length: 15 amino acids. The V end was cut by 2 bases, the J end by 9 bases, with 17 bases between. CDR3: CASSLYDGSKIEQFF. Written as DNA, the CDR3 is TGTGCCAGCAGCTTATATGACGGCAGCAAAATTGAGCAGTTCTTC.

This clonotype was counted between two and nine times. The CDR3 loop is CSVENRGEYNYGYTF. DNA for the CDR3: TGCAGCGTTGAGAACAGGGGGGAGTACAACTATGGCTACACCTTC. The chain carries TRBV29-1 and TRBJ1-2, with TRBD1 matching over 8 bases. This CDR3 has 15 amino acids. Trimming cost V 3 bases and J 2 bases; bases outside gene matches: 8. The germline CDR1 and CDR2 sequences are SQVTM and ANQGSEA.

This clonotype came up many times. This chain joins TRBV7-9 and TRBJ1-2; 8 nucleotides agree with TRBD1. Looked up from germline, CDR1 is SEHNR and CDR2 is FQNEAQ (reference sequence). The V segment lost 5 bases and the J segment 5 bases; nucleotides outside the gene matches: 7. The CDR3 is 14 residues long. The CDR3 sequence: CASSPDRGPYGYTF. In nucleotides, the CDR3 is TGTGCCAGCAGCCCCGACAGGGGACCGTATGGCTACACCTTC.

This rearrangement joins TRBV15 to TRBJ2-2; D uncertain. V lost 1 base to trimming and J lost 2 bases, with 8 bases between them. In germline, CDR1 is LNHNV, CDR2 YYDKDF (reference sequence). The CDR3 length is 15 residues. The DNA for the CDR3 is TGTGCCACCAGCAGAGTGTACAGAAACACCGGGGAGCTGTTTTTT. It codes for CATSRVYRNTGELFF.